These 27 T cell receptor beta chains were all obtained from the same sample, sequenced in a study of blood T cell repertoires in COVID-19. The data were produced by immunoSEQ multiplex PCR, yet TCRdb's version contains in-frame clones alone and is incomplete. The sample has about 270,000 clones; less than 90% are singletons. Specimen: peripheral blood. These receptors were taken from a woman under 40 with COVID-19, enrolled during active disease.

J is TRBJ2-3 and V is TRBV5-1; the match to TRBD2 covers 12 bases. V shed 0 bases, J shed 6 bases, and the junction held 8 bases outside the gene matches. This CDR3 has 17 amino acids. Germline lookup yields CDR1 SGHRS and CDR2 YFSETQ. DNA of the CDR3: TGCGCCAGCAGCTTGGCCCTAGCGGGGGGGTTTTGGGATACGCAGTATTTT. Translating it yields CASSLALAGGFWDTQYF.

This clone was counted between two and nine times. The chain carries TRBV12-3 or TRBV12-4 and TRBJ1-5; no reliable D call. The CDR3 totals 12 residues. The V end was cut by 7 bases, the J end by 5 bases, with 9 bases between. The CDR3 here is CASTDGHQPQHF. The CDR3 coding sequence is TGTGCCAGCACCGATGGCCATCAGCCCCAGCATTTT.

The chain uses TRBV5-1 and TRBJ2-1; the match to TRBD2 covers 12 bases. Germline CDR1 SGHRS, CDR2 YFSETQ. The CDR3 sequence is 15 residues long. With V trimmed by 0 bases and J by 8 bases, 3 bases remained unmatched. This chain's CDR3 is CASSLGTSGVDEQFF. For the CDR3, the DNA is TGCGCCAGCAGCTTGGGGACTAGCGGGGTTGATGAGCAGTTCTTC.

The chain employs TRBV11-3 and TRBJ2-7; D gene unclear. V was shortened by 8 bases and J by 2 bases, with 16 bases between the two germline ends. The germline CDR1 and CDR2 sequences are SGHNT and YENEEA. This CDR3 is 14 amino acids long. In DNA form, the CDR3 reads TGTGCCAGCCAATTAGCCGTCACCACCTACGAGCAGTACTTC. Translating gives CASQLAVTTYEQYF.

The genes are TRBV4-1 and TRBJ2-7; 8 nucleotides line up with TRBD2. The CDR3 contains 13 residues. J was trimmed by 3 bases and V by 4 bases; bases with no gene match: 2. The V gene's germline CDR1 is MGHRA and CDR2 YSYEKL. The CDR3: CASSPGGDYEQYF. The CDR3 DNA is TGCGCCAGCAGCCCGGGAGGGGACTACGAGCAGTACTTC.

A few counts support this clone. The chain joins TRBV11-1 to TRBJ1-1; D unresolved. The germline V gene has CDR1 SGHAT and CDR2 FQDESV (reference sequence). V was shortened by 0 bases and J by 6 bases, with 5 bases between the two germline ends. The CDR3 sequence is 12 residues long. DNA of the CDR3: TGTGCCAGCAGCTTAGCCCAGGCTGAAGCTTTCTTT. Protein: CASSLAQAEAFF.

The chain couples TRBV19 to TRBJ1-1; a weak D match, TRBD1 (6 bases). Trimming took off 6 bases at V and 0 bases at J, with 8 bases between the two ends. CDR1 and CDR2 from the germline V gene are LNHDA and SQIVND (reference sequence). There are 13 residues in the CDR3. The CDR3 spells CASSRTVNTEAFF. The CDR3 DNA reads TGTGCCAGTAGCAGGACAGTGAACACTGAAGCTTTCTTT.

CDR3 sequence reads: CASSSRGRSTDTQYF. The CDR3 nucleotides read TGTGCCAGCAGCTCCAGGGGGCGTAGCACAGATACGCAGTATTTT. The chain carries TRBV7-9 and TRBJ2-3; 8 nucleotides match TRBD1. This CDR3 spans 15 amino acids. V shed 4 bases, J shed 0 bases, and the junction held 3 bases outside the gene matches. Germline loops: CDR1 SEHNR, CDR2 FQNEAQ (reference sequence).

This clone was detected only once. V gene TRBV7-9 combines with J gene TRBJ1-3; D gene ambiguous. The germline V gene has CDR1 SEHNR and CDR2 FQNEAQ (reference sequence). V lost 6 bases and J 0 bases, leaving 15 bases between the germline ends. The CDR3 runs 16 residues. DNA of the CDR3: TGTGCCAGCAGTTTAACACGGGAATCCTCTGGAAACACCATATATTTT. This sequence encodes CASSLTRESSGNTIYF.

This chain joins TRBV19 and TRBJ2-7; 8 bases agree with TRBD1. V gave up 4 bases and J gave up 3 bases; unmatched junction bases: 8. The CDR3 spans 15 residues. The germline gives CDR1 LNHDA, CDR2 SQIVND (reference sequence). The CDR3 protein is CASSTGQGLYYEQYF. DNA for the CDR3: TGTGCCAGTAGTACCGGACAGGGTTTATACTACGAGCAGTACTTC.

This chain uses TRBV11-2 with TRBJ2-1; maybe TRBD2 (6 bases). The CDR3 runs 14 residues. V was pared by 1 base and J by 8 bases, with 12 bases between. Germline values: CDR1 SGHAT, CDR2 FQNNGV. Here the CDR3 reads CASSLGSGEDEQFF. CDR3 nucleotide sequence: TGTGCCAGCAGCTTAGGTTCTGGGGAGGATGAGCAGTTCTTC.

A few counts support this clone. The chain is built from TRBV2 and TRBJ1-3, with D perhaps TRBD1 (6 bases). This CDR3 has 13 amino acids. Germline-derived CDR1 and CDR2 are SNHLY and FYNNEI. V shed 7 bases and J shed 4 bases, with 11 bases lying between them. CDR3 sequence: CASIRDKGNTIYF. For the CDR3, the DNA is TGTGCCAGCATTAGGGACAAGGGAAACACCATATATTTT.

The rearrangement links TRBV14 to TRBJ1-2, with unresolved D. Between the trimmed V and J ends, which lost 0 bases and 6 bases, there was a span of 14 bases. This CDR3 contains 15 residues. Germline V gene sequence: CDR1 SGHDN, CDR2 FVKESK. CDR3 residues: CASSQEGRFLDGYTF. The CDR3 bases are TGTGCCAGCAGCCAAGAAGGCAGATTCCTAGATGGCTACACCTTC.

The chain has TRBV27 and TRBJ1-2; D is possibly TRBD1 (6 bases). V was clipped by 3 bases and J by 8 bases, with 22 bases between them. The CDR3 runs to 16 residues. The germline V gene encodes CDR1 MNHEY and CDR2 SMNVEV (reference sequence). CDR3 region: CASSLGPGTPGEGYTF. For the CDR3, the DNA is TGTGCCAGCAGTTTGGGACCCGGGACACCAGGGGAGGGCTACACCTTC.

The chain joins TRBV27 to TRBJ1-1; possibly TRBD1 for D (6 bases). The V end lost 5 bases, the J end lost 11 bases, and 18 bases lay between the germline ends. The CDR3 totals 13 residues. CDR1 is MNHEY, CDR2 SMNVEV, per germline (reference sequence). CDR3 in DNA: TGTGCCAGCAGTCCTGAGGGGGACCTGGAGGCTTTCTTT. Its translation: CASSPEGDLEAFF.

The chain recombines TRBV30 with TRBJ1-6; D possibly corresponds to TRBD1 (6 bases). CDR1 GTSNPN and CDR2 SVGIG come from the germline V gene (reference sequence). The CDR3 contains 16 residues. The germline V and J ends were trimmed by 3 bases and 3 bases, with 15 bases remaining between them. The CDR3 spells CAWSKLGTFYNSPLHF. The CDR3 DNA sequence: TGTGCCTGGAGCAAACTCGGGACATTCTATAATTCACCCCTCCACTTT. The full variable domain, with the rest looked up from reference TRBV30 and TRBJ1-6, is SQTIHQWPATLVQPVGSPLSLECTVEGTSNPNLYWYRQAAGRGLQLLFYSVGIGQISSEVPQNLSASRPQDRQFILSSKKLLLSDSGFYLCAWSKLGTFYNSPLHFGNGTRLTVT.

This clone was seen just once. CDR3 protein: CASSVERTANTEAFF. CDR3 DNA sequence: TGCGCCAGCTCTGTCGAAAGGACAGCCAACACTGAAGCTTTCTTT. The chain employs TRBV10-1 and TRBJ1-1; TRBD1 might be the D (6 bases). There are 15 residues in the CDR3. The V end was cut by 8 bases, the J end by 2 bases, with 18 bases between. CDR1 is WNHNN, CDR2 SYGVQD, per germline (reference sequence).

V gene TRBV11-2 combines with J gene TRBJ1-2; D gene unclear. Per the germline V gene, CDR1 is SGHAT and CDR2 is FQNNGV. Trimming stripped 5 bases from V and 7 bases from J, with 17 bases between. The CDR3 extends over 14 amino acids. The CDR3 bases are TGTGCCAGCAGCCCCACCTCTTACATTGGTGGCTACACCTTC. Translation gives CASSPTSYIGGYTF. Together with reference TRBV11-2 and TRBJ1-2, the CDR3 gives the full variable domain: EAGVAQSPRYKIIEKRQSVAFWCNPISGHATLYWYQQILGQGPKLLIQFQNNGVVDDSQLPKDRFSAERLKGVDSTLKIQPAKLEDSAVYLCASSPTSYIGGYTFGSGTRLTVV.

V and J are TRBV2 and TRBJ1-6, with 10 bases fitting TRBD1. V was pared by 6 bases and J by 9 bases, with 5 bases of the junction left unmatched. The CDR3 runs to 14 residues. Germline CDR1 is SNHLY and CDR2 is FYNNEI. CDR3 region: CASSDDRGRSPLHF. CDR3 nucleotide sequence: TGTGCCAGCAGCGACGACAGGGGGCGTTCACCCCTCCACTTT.

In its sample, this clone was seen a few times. For the CDR3, the DNA is TGTGCCTGGGTTGAACGGGGGGGCACAGATACGCAGTATTTT. Its protein is CAWVERGGTDTQYF. V usage is TRBV30 and J usage is TRBJ2-3; 7 bases line up with TRBD2. Germline V lookup: CDR1 GTSNPN, CDR2 SVGIG (reference sequence). With 5 bases clipped from V and 1 base from J, the junction kept 6 bases outside the gene matches. The CDR3 runs to 14 residues.

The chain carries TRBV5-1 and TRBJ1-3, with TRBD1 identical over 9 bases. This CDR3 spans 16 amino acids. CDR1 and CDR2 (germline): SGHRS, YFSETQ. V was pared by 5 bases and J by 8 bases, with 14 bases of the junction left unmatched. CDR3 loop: CASSFYGQGRGDTIYF. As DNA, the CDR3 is TGCGCCAGCAGTTTTTACGGACAGGGGAGAGGAGACACCATATATTTT. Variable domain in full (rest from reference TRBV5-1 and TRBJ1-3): KAGVTQTPRYLIKTRGQQVTLSCSPISGHRSVSWYQQTPGQGLQFLFEYFSETQRNKGNFPGRFSGRQFSNSRSEMNVSTLELGDSALYLCASSFYGQGRGDTIYFGEGSWLTVV.

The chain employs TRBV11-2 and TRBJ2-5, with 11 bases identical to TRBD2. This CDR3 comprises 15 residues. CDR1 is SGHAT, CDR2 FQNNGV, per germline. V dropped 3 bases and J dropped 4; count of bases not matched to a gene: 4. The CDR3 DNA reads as TGTGCCAGCAGCTTTAGCGGGGGGGCCACAGAGACCCAGTACTTC. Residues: CASSFSGGATETQYF.

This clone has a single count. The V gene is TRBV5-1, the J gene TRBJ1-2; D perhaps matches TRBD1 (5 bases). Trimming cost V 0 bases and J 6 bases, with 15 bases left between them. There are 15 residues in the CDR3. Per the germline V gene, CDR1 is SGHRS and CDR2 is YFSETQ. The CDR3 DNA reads TGCGCCAGCAGCTTGGAAGTTGGGCAGGGCCATGGCTACACCTTC. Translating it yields CASSLEVGQGHGYTF.

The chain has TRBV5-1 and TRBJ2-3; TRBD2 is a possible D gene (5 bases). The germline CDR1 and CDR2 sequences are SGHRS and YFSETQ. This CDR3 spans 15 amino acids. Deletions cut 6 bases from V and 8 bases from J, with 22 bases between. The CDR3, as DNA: TGCGCCAGCATCCAGGACTCGTCGGGTTTTTCTACGCAGTATTTT. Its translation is CASIQDSSGFSTQYF.

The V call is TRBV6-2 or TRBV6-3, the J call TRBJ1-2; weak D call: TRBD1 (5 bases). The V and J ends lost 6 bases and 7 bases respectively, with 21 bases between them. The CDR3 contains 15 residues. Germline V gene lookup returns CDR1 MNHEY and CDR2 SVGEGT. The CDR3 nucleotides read TGTGCCAGCAGCCTACAGGAGGGCCCCCAAGGTGGCTACACCTTC. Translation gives CASSLQEGPQGGYTF.

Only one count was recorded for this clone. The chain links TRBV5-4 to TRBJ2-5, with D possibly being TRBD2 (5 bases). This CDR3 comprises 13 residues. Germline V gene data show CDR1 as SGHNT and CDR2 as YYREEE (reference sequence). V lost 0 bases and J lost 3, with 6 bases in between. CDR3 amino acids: CASSLGTEETQYF. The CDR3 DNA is TGTGCCAGCAGCTTGGGGACTGAAGAGACCCAGTACTTC.

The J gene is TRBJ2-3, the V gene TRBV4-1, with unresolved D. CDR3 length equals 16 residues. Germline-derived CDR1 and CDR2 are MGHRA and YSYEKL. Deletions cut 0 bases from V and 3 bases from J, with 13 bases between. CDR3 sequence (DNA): TGCGCCAGCAGCCAAGACGTTGTGCGCCGGACAGATACGCAGTATTTT. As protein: CASSQDVVRRTDTQYF.